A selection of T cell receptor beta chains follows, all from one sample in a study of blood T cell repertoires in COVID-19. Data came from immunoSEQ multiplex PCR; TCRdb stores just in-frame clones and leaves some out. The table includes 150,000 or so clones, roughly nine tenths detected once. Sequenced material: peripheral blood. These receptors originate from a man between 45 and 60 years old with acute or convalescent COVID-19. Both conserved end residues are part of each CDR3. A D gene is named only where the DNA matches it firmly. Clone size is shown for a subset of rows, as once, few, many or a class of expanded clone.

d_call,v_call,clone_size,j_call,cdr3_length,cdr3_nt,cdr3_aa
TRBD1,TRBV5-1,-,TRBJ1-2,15,TGCGCCAGCAGCTTTAGAGGGGGCAAAGACTATGGCTACACCTTC,CASSFRGGKDYGYTF
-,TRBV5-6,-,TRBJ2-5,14,TGTGCCAGCAGCCGCCAGGGCACCCAAGAGACCCAGTACTTC,CASSRQGTQETQYF
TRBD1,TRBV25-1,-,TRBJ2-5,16,TGTGCCAGCAGTGAATATGGTCGGGACAGACGTGAGACCCAGTACTTC,CASSEYGRDRRETQYF
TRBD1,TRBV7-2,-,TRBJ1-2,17,TGTGCCAGCAGCTTATATACCCCAGGGGGTTACGGCTATGGCTACACCTTC,CASSLYTPGGYGYGYTF
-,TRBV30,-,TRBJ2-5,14,TGTGCCTGGAGTGTACACCCCCTGGCCGAGACCCAGTACTTC,CAWSVHPLAETQYF
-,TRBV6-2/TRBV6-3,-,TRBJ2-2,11,TGTGCCAGCAGTTCTTTGGGGGAGCTGTTTTTT,CASSSLGELFF
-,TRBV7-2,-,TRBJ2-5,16,TGTGCCAGCAGCTTAGATAGCGACTACAAAAGGGAGACCCAGTACTTC,CASSLDSDYKRETQYF
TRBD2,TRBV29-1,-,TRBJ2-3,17,TGCAGCGCGACAGGGACTAGCGGCAAAGGTGGTACAGATACGCAGTATTTT,CSATGTSGKGGTDTQYF
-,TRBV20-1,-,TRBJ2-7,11,TGCAGTGCTCGACGAGGGCTGGAGCAGTACTTC,CSARRGLEQYF
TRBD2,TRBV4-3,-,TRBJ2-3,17,TGCGCCAGCAGCCAAGATGTAGCGGGGGGTCGCACAGATACGCAGTATTTT,CASSQDVAGGRTDTQYF
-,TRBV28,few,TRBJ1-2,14,TGTGCCAGCAGTGCCACCCCCGGGGTCGGTGGCTACACCTTC,CASSATPGVGGYTF
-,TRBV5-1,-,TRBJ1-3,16,TGCGCCAGCAGCTTGACCACCCCGGGCGGGGAAAACACCATATATTTT,CASSLTTPGGENTIYF
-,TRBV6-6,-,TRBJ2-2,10,TGTGCCAGCAGAACGCGAGAGCTGTTTTTT,CASRTRELFF
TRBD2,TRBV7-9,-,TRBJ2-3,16,TGTGCCAGCAGCCCTCTAGCGGGGGGGAGTACAGATACGCAGTATTTT,CASSPLAGGSTDTQYF
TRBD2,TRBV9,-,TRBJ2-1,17,TGTGCCAGCAGTAGCTCTCCCGAGACTAGCCGATACAATGAGCAGTTCTTC,CASSSSPETSRYNEQFF
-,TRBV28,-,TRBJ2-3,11,TGTGCCAGCAGTTTTATGGATACGCAGTATTTT,CASSFMDTQYF
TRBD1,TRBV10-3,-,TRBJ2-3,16,TGTGCCATCAGTTTCGACGGACAGGGCCCGAGGGATACGCAGTATTTT,CAISFDGQGPRDTQYF
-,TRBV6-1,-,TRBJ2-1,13,TGTGCCAGCAGTGAAGGGTGGGGAGGTGAGCAGTTCTTC,CASSEGWGGEQFF
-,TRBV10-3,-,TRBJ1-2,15,TGTGCCATCAGTGAGTCGCAGGGTAATAACTATGGCTACACCTTC,CAISESQGNNYGYTF
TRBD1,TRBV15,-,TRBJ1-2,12,TGTGCCACCAGGGGACAGGGCCCTGGCTACACCTTC,CATRGQGPGYTF
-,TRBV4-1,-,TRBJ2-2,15,TGCGCCAGCAGCCAGAGCCCGTTAGGGGCCGGGGAGCTGTTTTTT,CASSQSPLGAGELFF
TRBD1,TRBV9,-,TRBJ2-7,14,TGTGCCAGCAGCCGCGAGGGACAGGGGTTCGAGCAGTACTTC,CASSREGQGFEQYF
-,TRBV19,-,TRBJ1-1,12,TGTGCCAGTAGCGGTCTGAACACTGAAGCTTTCTTT,CASSGLNTEAFF
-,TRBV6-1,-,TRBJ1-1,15,TGTGCCAGCAGTGAAGCGCGGCGGATCAACACTGAAGCTTTCTTT,CASSEARRINTEAFF
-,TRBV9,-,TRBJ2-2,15,TGTGCCAGCAGCGTAGATCCGTCGAACACCGGGGAGCTGTTTTTT,CASSVDPSNTGELFF
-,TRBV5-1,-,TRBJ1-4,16,TGCGCCAGCAGCCCCGGGGGAAGCAGCGGTAATGAAAAACTGTTTTTT,CASSPGGSSGNEKLFF
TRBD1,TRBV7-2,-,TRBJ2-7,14,TGTGCCAGCAGCTTACAGGGGGCTAGGAACGAGCAGTACTTC,CASSLQGARNEQYF
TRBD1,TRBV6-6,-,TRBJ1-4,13,TGTGCCAGCAGTTTCCAGACAGGGGAAAAACTGTTTTTT,CASSFQTGEKLFF
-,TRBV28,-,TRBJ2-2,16,TGTGCCAGCACCCCCGGTCGGCAGGGCAACACCGGGGAGCTGTTTTTT,CASTPGRQGNTGELFF
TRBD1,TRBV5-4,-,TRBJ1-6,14,TGTGCCAGCAGCCCGGGACAGAGAAATTCACCCCTCCACTTT,CASSPGQRNSPLHF
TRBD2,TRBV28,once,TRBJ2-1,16,TGTGCCAGCAGTTTAGGCGGGAGCAACCCCTACAATGAGCAGTTCTTC,CASSLGGSNPYNEQFF
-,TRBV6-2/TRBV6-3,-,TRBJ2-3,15,TGTGCCAGCAGTTACTCGACAGCTAGCACAGATACGCAGTATTTT,CASSYSTASTDTQYF
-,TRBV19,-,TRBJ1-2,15,TGTGCCAGTAGTATTTCGCCCCAGGCGAGCTATGGCTACACCTTC,CASSISPQASYGYTF
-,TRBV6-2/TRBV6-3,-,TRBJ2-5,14,TGTGCCAGCAGTTTTGGGCTAGCTGGGGAGACCCAGTACTTC,CASSFGLAGETQYF
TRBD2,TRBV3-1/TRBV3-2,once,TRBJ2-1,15,TGTGCCAGCAGGACTAGCGGGAGAGTCAACAATGAGCAGTTCTTC,CASRTSGRVNNEQFF
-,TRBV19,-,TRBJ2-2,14,TGTGCCAGTAAGGGGTCGTCGAACACCGGGGAGCTGTTTTTT,CASKGSSNTGELFF
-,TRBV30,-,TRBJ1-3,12,TGTGCCTGGAGTGCCCCCAGGAACACCATATATTTT,CAWSAPRNTIYF
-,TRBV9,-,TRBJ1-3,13,TGTGCCAGCAGCTCCGGAGGAGGAAACACCATATATTTT,CASSSGGGNTIYF
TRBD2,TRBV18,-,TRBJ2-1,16,TGTGCCAGCTCCAACACCCTAGCGGGAGGCGACAATGAGCAGTTCTTC,CASSNTLAGGDNEQFF
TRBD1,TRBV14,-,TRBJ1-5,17,TGTGCCAGCAGCCAAGTTGGACAGGTTTATAGCAATCAGCCCCAGCATTTT,CASSQVGQVYSNQPQHF
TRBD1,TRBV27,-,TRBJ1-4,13,TGTGCCACCAGGACAGGGGGGGATGAAAAACTGTTTTTT,CATRTGGDEKLFF
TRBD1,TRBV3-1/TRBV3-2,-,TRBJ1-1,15,TGTGCCAGCAGGGCGAGGGACAGGGGATCGGCTGAAGCTTTCTTT,CASRARDRGSAEAFF
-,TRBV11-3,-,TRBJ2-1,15,TGTGCCAGCAGCTTAGGACAGGCGGGCACGGATGAGCAGTTCTTC,CASSLGQAGTDEQFF
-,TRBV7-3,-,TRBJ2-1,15,TGTGCCAGCAGCTCCCGGGGGGCCTCCTACAATGAGCAGTTCTTC,CASSSRGASYNEQFF
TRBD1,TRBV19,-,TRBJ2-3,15,TGTGCCAGTAGTAGTCTCGACAGGGGGTTCGATACGCAGTATTTT,CASSSLDRGFDTQYF
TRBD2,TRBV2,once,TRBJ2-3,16,TGTGCCAGCGCGAGAACTAGCGGGACCCTCGGGGGGACGCAGTATTTT,CASARTSGTLGGTQYF
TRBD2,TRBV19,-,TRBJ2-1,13,TGTGCCAGTAGTATCGCCGGGAGGAATGAGCAGTTCTTC,CASSIAGRNEQFF
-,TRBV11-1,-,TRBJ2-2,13,TGTGCCAGCAGCCAGGAGAACACCGGGGAGCTGTTTTTT,CASSQENTGELFF
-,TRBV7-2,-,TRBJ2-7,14,TGTGCCAGCATGCCCGGAGACCTACCCTACGAGCAGTACTTC,CASMPGDLPYEQYF
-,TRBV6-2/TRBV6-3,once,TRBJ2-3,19,TGTGCCAGCAGTTACGAGTCATGGGGCAGACTTTCTAGCACAGATACGCAGTATTTT,CASSYESWGRLSSTDTQYF
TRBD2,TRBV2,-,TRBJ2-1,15,TGTGCCAGCAGTTTGCGGGGGGGTCCCTACAATGAGCAGTTCTTC,CASSLRGGPYNEQFF